This paragraph covers one TCR beta chain sequence. This clonotype was seen at least ten times. The clone's antigen remains unknown. Base qualities are not at hand, and no much larger clone is one base apart. These data are taken from a study of immune heterogeneity within non-small cell lung tumors (dated 2018 in TCRdb). Regarding the study in general: By histology, the tumors were a few squamous cell carcinomas, roughly 11 non-squamous carcinomas and 1 tumor not otherwise specified. To look at intratumoral immune heterogeneity, the study ran whole-exome sequencing, RNA-seq and TCR beta repertoire sequencing on several spatially distinct regions taken from every NSCLC tumor. Binding of neoantigens to the HLA alleles of each patient was predicted with netMHCpan-3.0 for mutant peptides of 8 to 11 amino acids. TCR repertoires were analyzed from 55 to 65 tumor loci of approximately 14 patients, whereas transcriptome data were available for only around 48 loci from approximately twelve patients. Overall results and qualifications from the work: Local T-cell repertoire clonality showed a statistically significant but moderate positive correlation with local tumor mutational burden (R about 0.35). Within a patient, the same dominant CDR3B clonotypes appeared at multiple loci, but different tumor locations also contained unique high-frequency clones. High-frequency TCR beta clonotypes were found to be largely distinct between individual patients.

CDR1 and CDR2 are drawn from the germline V gene: SNHLY, FYNNEI. The CDR3 numbers 13 residues from cysteine through phenylalanine. CDR3 DNA only is kept here, 39 bases in frame from base 1. V was cut back by 7 bases and J by 2 bases, leaving a gap of 11 bases between them. Genomic DNA was extracted from bulk tumor tissue and used as the TCR template, and approximately 590 ng gDNA was amplified per sample. During surgery, multiple biopsies were taken from each primary tumor, with sampling sites spaced as far apart as possible within the tumor mass. The study cohort was described as untreated and was composed of newly diagnosed NSCLC cases undergoing curative surgery. The samples came from under 19 patients with newly diagnosed non-small cell lung cancer who were having surgery intended to be curative. A couple of independent pathologists reviewed the resected tumor masses. Sequencing was performed only on DNA and RNA samples of high quality.

The TCR beta CDR3 region was amplified with a multiplex PCR system, in which a first round of approximately 11 cycles was run using 32 V-gene forward and 13 J-gene reverse primers. A QIAGEN Multiplex PCR Kit was used for first-round PCR, and the primer sequences were filed in Chinese patent CN105087789A. Illumina universal primers were attached in a second round of PCR run with the Phusion High-Fidelity PCR Kit. TCR libraries were paired-end sequenced at 151 bp read length on the Illumina HiSeq X Ten platform. The source study handled its data this way. Cutadapt was used to discard reads without multiplex PCR primers, PEAR merged the read pairs, and MiXCR with default settings called the CDR3 regions. Repertoire diversity used Shannon entropy, and clonality was computed as one minus Shannon entropy divided by ln of productive unique sequence count. Dominant or high-frequency T-cell clones were defined as clonotypes at frequencies of at least 0.5%. The public reads were reanalyzed by TCRdb: fastp trimming at Q25, MiXCR alignment, in-frame beta chains only. Identical CDR3 protein sequences are pooled into one entry, listed with their most common genes and DNA. The authors' filters were not applied to this entry. The sample table holds about 13,000 distinct CDR3 sequences, of which 23% were seen once. Under 15% of the sample is held by the ten biggest clonotypes.

This TCR derives from a man between 50 and 59 years old with non-small cell lung cancer. The chain uses TRBV2 and TRBJ2-5, with a weak D call of TRBD2 (6 bases match). Sequencing used lung tumor tissue. In nucleotide form, the sequence is TGTGCCAGCAAGGAGGGCCTTCAAGAGACCCAGTACTTC. The translation is CASKEGLQETQYF.